One and the same sample provided the 5 T cell receptor beta chains below, sequenced in a study of metastatic and nonmetastatic thyroid tumors. TCRdb redid the clone calls on the PCR reads using MiXCR. The table includes 15,000 to 20,000 clones, around 30% detected once. Nobody among the patients had been given any treatment before thyroid surgery. The sequenced sample was tumor tissue. Receptors originate from a female donor with papillary thyroid cancer or a benign thyroid nodule (not recorded which). Some clones in this sample may be carry-over from other donors' samples.

CDR3 region: CSVELVPGYNYGYTF. The CDR3 nucleotides read TGCAGCGTTGAGCTGGTCCCAGGGTACAACTATGGCTACACCTTC. The chain has TRBV29-1 and TRBJ1-2; tentatively, D is TRBD1 (5 bases). Germline V CDR1 and CDR2: SQVTM, ANQGSEA. The CDR3 is 15 residues long. With 3 bases removed from V and 2 bases from J, the gap between germline ends came to 16 bases.

This chain connects TRBV19 to TRBJ1-2, with no clear D. Germline values: CDR1 LNHDA, CDR2 SQIVND (reference sequence). V gave up 3 bases and J gave up 1 base, with 12 bases separating them. The CDR3 length is 15 residues. The CDR3 nucleotides are TGTGCCAGTAGTATTCACGACGGGATTAACTATGGCTACACCTTC. Its translation: CASSIHDGINYGYTF.

V usage is TRBV6-6 and J usage is TRBJ1-3; D is unresolved. The CDR3 has 16 amino acids. CDR1 MNHNY and CDR2 SVGAGI come from the germline V gene (reference sequence). Trimming cost V 0 bases and J 0 bases, with 9 bases left between them. This chain's CDR3 is CASSYSTVSSGNTIYF. The DNA of the CDR3 is TGTGCCAGCAGTTACTCTACGGTATCCTCTGGAAACACCATATATTTT.

Comments on this clone: A much larger clone lies a single base off, so this may be a read error. This rearrangement joins TRBV20-1 to TRBJ2-1; D remains ambiguous. This CDR3 comprises 12 residues. Germline lookup yields CDR1 DFQATT and CDR2 SNEGSKA (reference sequence). The CDR3 reads CSARVGYNERFF. The CDR3 DNA is TGCAGTGCTAGGGTCGGTTACAATGAGCGGTTCTTC.

This clone was seen just once. The chain joins TRBV11-2 to TRBJ2-1; 8 bases are shared with TRBD2. Per germline, CDR1 SGHAT and CDR2 FQNNGV. The CDR3 is 16 amino acids. Losses at the gene ends were 0 bases for V and 2 bases for J; bases not matched to a gene: 3. The CDR3 DNA follows: TGTGCCAGCAGCTTAGAGGCGGGAGGCACCTACAATGAGCAGTTCTTC. It codes for CASSLEAGGTYNEQFF. Full variable domain (remainder filled in from reference TRBV11-2 and TRBJ2-1): EAGVAQSPRYKIIEKRQSVAFWCNPISGHATLYWYQQILGQGPKLLIQFQNNGVVDDSQLPKDRFSAERLKGVDSTLKIQPAKLEDSAVYLCASSLEAGGTYNEQFFGPGTRLTVL.